Below, 24 T cell receptor beta chains from the same sample are listed, as sequenced in a study of resident and recirculating memory T cells in vitiligo. Assay used: immunoSEQ multiplex PCR; TCRdb lists only in-frame clones, some missing. The data contain fewer than 85,000 clones, about 92% of them singletons. The material sequenced was blood. All receptors derive from a male donor with vitiligo.

The genes are TRBV5-1 and TRBJ2-7; TRBD1 matches 8 bases. Germline values: CDR1 SGHRS, CDR2 YFSETQ. The length of the CDR3 is 15 residues. V shed 0 bases and J 5 bases; nucleotides not matched to a gene: 7. The CDR3 loop reads CASSLAGDRLNEQYF. Written as DNA, the CDR3 is TGCGCCAGCAGCTTGGCCGGGGACAGGCTAAACGAGCAGTACTTC.

The rearrangement uses TRBV19 and TRBJ2-2; no reliable D call. The CDR3 has 14 residues. Between the trimmed V and J ends, which lost 7 bases and 3 bases, there was a span of 12 bases. Germline CDR1 LNHDA, CDR2 SQIVND (reference sequence). The chain's CDR3 is CASKPVIDTGELFF. CDR3 in DNA: TGTGCCAGTAAGCCGGTCATAGACACCGGGGAGCTGTTTTTT.

V and J are TRBV28 and TRBJ2-1, with D tentatively TRBD2 (7 bases). The CDR3 runs 15 residues. CDR1 is MDHEN and CDR2 is SYDVKM in the germline V gene. With 6 bases removed from V and 4 bases from J, the gap between germline ends came to 16 bases. CDR3 DNA: TGTGCCAGCAGGGGGGCGGGAGAGTCATACAATGAGCAGTTCTTC. Protein: CASRGAGESYNEQFF. Together with reference TRBV28 and TRBJ2-1, the CDR3 gives the full variable domain: DVKVTQSSRYLVKRTGEKVFLECVQDMDHENMFWYRQDPGLGLRLIYFSYDVKMKEKGDIPEGYSVSREKKERFSLILESASTNQTSMYLCASRGAGESYNEQFFGPGTRLTVL.

The V and J genes are TRBV10-3 and TRBJ2-2, with unresolved D. The ends were cut back, 3 bases at V and 1 base at J, with 12 bases in the middle. The CDR3 is 16 amino acids. CDR1 and CDR2 from the germline V gene are ENHRY and SYGVKD. CDR3 sequence reads: CAISDPIDKNTGELFF. Written as DNA, the CDR3 is TGTGCCATCAGTGATCCAATTGACAAGAACACCGGGGAGCTGTTTTTT.

The rearrangement links TRBV12-5 to TRBJ2-5; TRBD2 is a possible D gene (5 bases). V lost 1 base to trimming and J lost 4 bases, with 7 bases between them. The CDR3 covers 13 residues. CDR1 and CDR2 (germline): LGHNT, FRNRAP. The DNA for the CDR3 is TGTGCTAGTGGTTTGGACGAGGGAGAGACCCAGTACTTC. Its translation: CASGLDEGETQYF.

The chain couples TRBV7-8 to TRBJ2-7; D possibly corresponds to TRBD2 (6 bases). Per the germline V gene, CDR1 is SGHVS and CDR2 is FQNEAQ. V was clipped by 4 bases and J by 0 bases, with 19 bases between them. The CDR3 runs 17 residues. This CDR3 is CASSWNRRGTDSYEQYF. The CDR3 nucleotides are TGTGCCAGCAGCTGGAACAGGCGCGGGACCGACTCCTACGAGCAGTACTTC.

The V call is TRBV7-6, the J call TRBJ2-1; the match to TRBD2 covers 7 bases. V dropped 1 base and J dropped 0; count of bases not matched to a gene: 3. CDR1 and CDR2 from the germline V gene are SGHVS and FNYEAQ. CDR3 size: 16 residues. The CDR3 is CASSLGAGSSYNEQFF. CDR3 sequence (DNA): TGTGCCAGCAGCTTAGGAGCGGGGAGCTCCTACAATGAGCAGTTCTTC.

This chain connects TRBV9 to TRBJ1-1; possibly TRBD1 for D (6 bases). The length of the CDR3 is 16 residues. Trimming cost V 3 bases and J 1 base, with 16 bases left between them. Germline V gene data show CDR1 as SGDLS and CDR2 as YYNGEE. For the CDR3, the DNA is TGTGCCAGCAGCGCCCCGAAGAGGGGGTCGAACACTGAAGCTTTCTTT. This translates into CASSAPKRGSNTEAFF.

CDR3 in amino acids: CASSDVEHEQFF. The CDR3 coding sequence is TGCGCCAGCAGTGACGTAGAGCATGAGCAGTTCTTC. The chain combines TRBV10-1 with TRBJ2-1; D gene unclear. V was clipped by 3 bases and J by 8 bases, with 8 bases between them. Germline assignment: CDR1 WNHNN and CDR2 SYGVQD (reference sequence). CDR3 size: 12 residues.

The V and J genes are TRBV5-6 and TRBJ1-3, with TRBD1 identical over 9 bases. Losses at the gene ends were 4 bases for V and 3 bases for J; bases not matched to a gene: 5. CDR3 length equals 15 residues. Germline-derived CDR1 and CDR2 are SGHDT and YYEEEE. This chain's CDR3 is CASSPTGGIGNTIYF. As DNA, the CDR3 is TGTGCCAGCAGCCCGACAGGGGGTATTGGAAACACCATATATTTT.

The V and J genes are TRBV6-6 and TRBJ1-5; D gene ambiguous. The CDR3 has 12 amino acids. Germline CDR1 reads MNHNY; CDR2 reads SVGAGI (reference sequence). This chain's CDR3 is CGASGSNQPQHF. The CDR3 nucleotides read TGTGGGGCAAGCGGTAGCAATCAGCCCCAGCATTTT.

The chain has TRBV28 and TRBJ2-6; D not resolved. Germline CDR1 and CDR2: MDHEN and SYDVKM. This CDR3 is built from 14 residues. Trimming removed 4 bases at V and 0 bases at J, with 4 bases between. CDR3 DNA: TGTGCCAGCAGTTCGGTCTCTGGGGCCAACGTCCTGACTTTC. This encodes CASSSVSGANVLTF. Drawing the rest from reference TRBV28 and TRBJ2-6, the complete variable domain is DVKVTQSSRYLVKRTGEKVFLECVQDMDHENMFWYRQDPGLGLRLIYFSYDVKMKEKGDIPEGYSVSREKKERFSLILESASTNQTSMYLCASSSVSGANVLTFGAGSRLTVL.

The chain links TRBV6-5 to TRBJ2-7, with TRBD1 as a possible D gene (5 bases). Germline V gives CDR1 MNHEY, CDR2 SVGAGI. This CDR3 region has 14 residues. With 0 bases removed from V and 5 bases from J, the gap between germline ends came to 11 bases. For the CDR3, the DNA is TGTGCCAGCAGTTACTCTCAGGGTCTCAACGAGCAGTACTTC. Translation gives CASSYSQGLNEQYF.

The CDR3 spells CASSPPWGEHEQYF. The CDR3 bases are TGTGCCAGCAGCCCCCCATGGGGGGAGCACGAGCAGTACTTC. The rearrangement uses TRBV7-3 and TRBJ2-7; D is possibly TRBD2 (6 bases). The CDR3 sequence is 14 residues long. CDR1 is SGHTA and CDR2 is FQGTGA in the germline V gene. The germline V and J ends were trimmed by 5 bases and 5 bases, with 16 bases remaining between them. Full variable domain (remainder filled in from reference TRBV7-3 and TRBJ2-7): GAGVSQTPSNKVTEKGKYVELRCDPISGHTALYWYRQSLGQGPEFLIYFQGTGAADDSGLPNDRFFAVRPEGSVSTLKIQRTERGDSAVYLCASSPPWGEHEQYFGPGTRLTVT.

The chain joins TRBV7-9 to TRBJ2-1, with 7 bases lining up with TRBD2. The CDR3 loop spans 17 amino acids. Trimming removed 2 bases from V and 0 bases from J; junction bases left unmatched: 7. From germline, CDR1 is SEHNR and CDR2 FQNEAQ (reference sequence). As DNA, the CDR3 is TGTGCCAGCAGCTTACGAACTAGCGTATACTCCTACAATGAGCAGTTCTTC. Protein: CASSLRTSVYSYNEQFF.

This chain uses TRBV10-3 with TRBJ1-1, with 10 positions matching TRBD1. J was trimmed by 7 bases and V by 1 base; bases with no gene match: 9. Germline V lookup: CDR1 ENHRY, CDR2 SYGVKD. The CDR3 is 16 amino acids. The CDR3 region is CAISEYRGTGVLEAFF. In DNA form, the CDR3 reads TGTGCCATCAGTGAGTACCGTGGGACAGGGGTCCTTGAAGCTTTCTTT.

The V call is TRBV5-4, the J call TRBJ1-1; TRBD1 might be the D (5 bases). V lost 3 bases and J 4 bases, leaving 16 bases between the germline ends. CDR3 length: 15 residues. The germline V gene has CDR1 SGHNT and CDR2 YYREEE (reference sequence). CDR3 amino acids: CASSSQGLAGTEAFF. CDR3 coding DNA: TGTGCCAGCAGCTCCCAGGGACTGGCGGGCACTGAAGCTTTCTTT.

The V and J genes are TRBV4-3 and TRBJ1-3; no definite D call. The V gene's germline CDR1 is LGHNA and CDR2 YSLEER. The CDR3 is 17 amino acids. Trimming pared 0 bases from V and 0 bases from J, leaving 12 bases between. CDR3 DNA sequence: TGCGCCAGCAGCCAAGATCACCAGGCGAACTCTGGAAACACCATATATTTT. It encodes CASSQDHQANSGNTIYF.

The chain recombines TRBV19 with TRBJ2-2; perhaps TRBD1 as D (6 bases). Per the germline V gene, CDR1 is LNHDA and CDR2 is SQIVND (reference sequence). CDR3 length equals 16 residues. The V gene lost 9 bases and the J gene lost 1 base, with 18 bases spanning the gap. The CDR3 nucleotides are TGTGCCAGCTCCCCGGGACAAACTTTGAACACCGGGGAGCTGTTTTTT. Translating gives CASSPGQTLNTGELFF.

The chain links TRBV19 to TRBJ2-7; 9 bases are shared with TRBD1. The CDR3 is 13 amino acids. Germline-derived CDR1 and CDR2 are LNHDA and SQIVND (reference sequence). The trim removed 8 bases at V and 9 bases at J, leaving 11 bases unmatched. The CDR3 nucleotides are TGTGCCAGTCAACCGGGACAGGGCATCTCGCAGTACTTC. It specifies CASQPGQGISQYF.

This clone was recorded once. The chain employs TRBV9 and TRBJ2-1, with D possibly being TRBD1 (6 bases). CDR1 is SGDLS, CDR2 YYNGEE, per germline. The CDR3 sequence is 13 residues long. Trimming cost V 0 bases and J 6 bases, with 7 bases left between them. The CDR3 sequence is CASSVDRVNEQFF. CDR3 in DNA: TGTGCCAGCAGCGTAGACAGGGTCAATGAGCAGTTCTTC.

As for this clone: A read error may account for a junction end that differs from germline. Within the sample, other DNA sequences also encode this same CDR3. The rearrangement joins TRBV28 to TRBJ1-5; TRBD1 is a possible D gene (5 bases). The germline CDR1 and CDR2 sequences are MDHEN and SYDVKM. The CDR3 spans 12 residues. The CDR3 DNA sequence: TGTGCTAGCAGTGGGGGGACTGAGCCCCAGCATTTT. Its protein is CASSGGTEPQHF.

V usage is TRBV5-1 and J usage is TRBJ2-5; 12 bases are a match to TRBD1. The CDR3 sequence is 17 residues long. Per germline, CDR1 SGHRS and CDR2 YFSETQ. V was clipped by 3 bases and J by 5 bases; unmatched bases: 11. Here the CDR3 DNA reads TGCGCCAGCAGCTATAACCCGGGACAGGGGGCAAAGGAGACCCAGTACTTC. Its translation is CASSYNPGQGAKETQYF.

This rearrangement joins TRBV6-5 to TRBJ2-7; 9 bases map to TRBD2. The CDR3 contains 14 residues. After removal of 5 bases from V and 6 bases from J, the junction contained 8 bases not matched to a gene. Germline V gene sequence: CDR1 MNHEY, CDR2 SVGAGI. In DNA form, the CDR3 reads TGTGCCAGCAGTAGAGCGGGAGGACTATCCGAGCAGTACTTC. Translated: CASSRAGGLSEQYF.